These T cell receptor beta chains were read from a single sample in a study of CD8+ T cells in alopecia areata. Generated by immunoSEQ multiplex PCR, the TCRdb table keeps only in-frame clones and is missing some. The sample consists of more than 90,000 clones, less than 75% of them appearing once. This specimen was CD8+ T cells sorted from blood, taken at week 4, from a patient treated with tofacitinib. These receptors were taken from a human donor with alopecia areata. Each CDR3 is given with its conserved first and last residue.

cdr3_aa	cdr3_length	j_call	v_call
CSVEENSGTPNEQFF	15	TRBJ2-1	TRBV29-1
CSVVDNYGYTF	11	TRBJ1-2	TRBV29-1
CASTSSYNEQFF	12	TRBJ2-1	TRBV6-6
CASSPWTGNYGYTF	14	TRBJ1-2	TRBV28
CASSFFRDRGFYEQYF	16	TRBJ2-7	TRBV7-9
CSVEGITEAFF	11	TRBJ1-1	TRBV29-1
CASSPTWTVPF	11	TRBJ1-6	TRBV7-2
CASSPLPGTTPKEDTEAFF	19	TRBJ1-1	TRBV27
CAWSAGTGQETQYF	14	TRBJ2-5	TRBV30
CASSYRASYEQYF	13	TRBJ2-7	TRBV13
CAGASFGTPQETQYF	15	TRBJ2-5	TRBV7-9
CSVVAPNSYNEQFF	14	TRBJ2-1	TRBV29-1
CATSPNRVNEQFF	13	TRBJ2-1	TRBV10-3
CASSVGGGGLTDTQYF	16	TRBJ2-3	TRBV9
CATEAGYGYTF	11	TRBJ1-2	TRBV2
CASSLDLSSDGPLYEQYF	18	TRBJ2-7	TRBV5-6
CASSEAFGAPSSNQPQHF	18	TRBJ1-5	TRBV2
CSVPIENSYEQYF	13	TRBJ2-7	TRBV29-1
CSVAGPQPQHF	11	TRBJ1-5	TRBV29-1
CSVELVLQETQYF	13	TRBJ2-5	TRBV29-1
CASSLSGSSYNEQFF	15	TRBJ2-1	TRBV13
CASSDVAGGPSDTQYF	16	TRBJ2-3	TRBV6-4
CAISESGQYYEQYF	14	TRBJ2-7	TRBV10-3
CAWSSGQPYGYTF	13	TRBJ1-2	TRBV30
CASSIGAGVENTEAFF	16	TRBJ1-1	TRBV19
CASSLGLSYEQYF	13	TRBJ2-7	TRBV19
CASSRGGQGSNQPQHF	16	TRBJ1-5	TRBV4-1
CASSFLQTNTEAFF	14	TRBJ1-1	TRBV19
CAWSVAGGIQPQHF	14	TRBJ1-5	TRBV30
CSAESDGETQYF	12	TRBJ2-5	TRBV29-1
CSVALGKDYEQYF	13	TRBJ2-7	TRBV29-1
CASSQDREAFF	11	TRBJ1-1	TRBV6-5
CAWSSLSAFYGYTF	14	TRBJ1-2	TRBV30
CASSPSPLGTEAFF	14	TRBJ1-1	TRBV9
CSVVRQGADTQYF	13	TRBJ2-3	TRBV29-1
CASSSGLADEQYF	13	TRBJ2-7	TRBV27
CASSQDYGTYEQYF	14	TRBJ2-7	TRBV4-3
CASSPRFLYTDTQYF	15	TRBJ2-3	TRBV9
CSVEDRPVRGWGKTQYF	17	TRBJ2-5	TRBV29-1
CSVDGGTNGYTF	12	TRBJ1-2	TRBV29-1
CASSHPGQITEAFF	14	TRBJ1-1	TRBV4-1
CASSAGTGAYEQYF	14	TRBJ2-7	TRBV25-1
CASSLDFGYNEKLFF	15	TRBJ1-4	TRBV7-9
CASTDRGLGNEQFF	14	TRBJ2-1	TRBV7-2
CSVELWDRNYGYTF	14	TRBJ1-2	TRBV29-1